This T cell receptor beta chain was identified during a study of T cell responses to AZD1222 COVID-19 vaccine (dated by TCRdb to the early 2020s). A note on the overall study: Because spike-specific TCR depth and breadth did not differ between the two schedules, AZD1222 recipients who got a second dose at roughly 4 weeks were pooled with those who got a second dose at roughly 12 weeks. TCR sequencing covered 233 trial participants: some 210 given two doses of AZD1222 and approximately 26 given two doses of MenACWY control vaccine. Trial participants were enrolled into age subgroups of 18-55, 56-69 and 70-plus years, which contained 148, 28 and 57 TCR-sequenced participants, respectively.

In this sample, this clone turned up a few times. Its antigen is still unknown. No much larger clonotype is one base removed from it; base qualities were not supplied. Overall study results and their limits: In the small 56-69-year group, the increase in depth fell short of significance, most likely because of low power. Reportedly, almost half of the unique spike-specific TCRs recognized epitopes lying outside the regions that are mutated in the B.1.351 and B.1.1.7 variants. A significant rise in spike-specific TCR breadth and depth was observed after two AZD1222 doses relative to day 0 and relative to MenACWY recipients. Because no samples from the day 14 peak response were available, repertoires could be characterized only after the peak T cell response. Conclusions about previously exposed vaccinees are limited, since just six AZD1222 recipients were seropositive for SARS-CoV-2 at baseline. Most participants were white British and females outnumbered males, and the authors suggested that clonal diversity may have been underestimated. The whole spike protein was spanned by vaccine-associated CD4 TCRs, and dominant responses were seen in regions 160-218 and 743-854.

The sample's time point label is to be understood as: baseline before first vaccination. Vaccinee samples were obtained from the UK trials COV001 and COV002, which included a single-blind randomized controlled phase 2/3 trial of AZD1222 (ChAdOx1 nCoV-19) in healthy adults. Trial participant PBMC samples were collected at day 0 and day 28 after the second dose for TCRbeta chain sequencing. The CDR3 regions of human TCRbeta chains were subjected to immunosequencing. The authors' pipeline ran thus. Repertoire TCRs were checked for matches against a reference library of SARS-CoV-2-specific TCRs that had been generated using the MIRA antigen-specificity platform. Breadth meant the fraction of unique TCRs that were SARS-CoV-2-associated, whereas depth meant the fraction of total T cells that were SARS-CoV-2-associated. Using the MIRA data, each spike-specific TCR was assigned both to the spike region to which the TCR was reactive and to a CD4 or CD8 class. Log10-transformed breadth and depth values were compared by one-way ANOVA with Sidak's multiple comparisons tests. TCRdb provides this immuneACCESS table in a form limited to in-frame rearrangements. Some clones are lacking; in checked studies, under half of them reflect an unresolved V gene, and why the rest are absent is not known. The V and J calls and clone size come from that table; D and trimming were worked out from the DNA. The sample yields 120,000 to 150,000 clones; more than 85% were counted once. 3% to 3.5% of the sample rests with the top ten.

This specimen was peripheral blood, taken on day 0 of AZD1222 vaccination. This TCR was recovered from an adult in good health.

For the CDR3, the sequence is CASSRYRASSYEQYF. The sequence in DNA is TGCGCCAGCAGCCGGTATCGGGCGAGCTCCTACGAGCAGTACTTC. The rearranged chain carries TRBV4-3 and TRBJ2-7, with the D gene uncertain. V loses 4 bases, J loses 0 bases, and the germline ends lie 13 bases apart. The CDR3 goes from the cysteine to the phenylalanine over 15 residues. The read is trimmed to its CDR3 DNA, 45 bases read in frame from base 1. CDR1 and CDR2, per the germline V gene, are LGHNA and YSLEER.